These 31 T cell receptor beta chains share one sample of origin, sequenced in a study of molecular identifiers for immune sequencing clone quantification. TCRdb fed the PCR reads into MiXCR, producing one record per CDR3 protein. The sample lists tens of thousands of distinct CDR3 sequences, about 23% occurring once. Sequencing used naive CD8+ T cells from blood, with Jurkat cell RNA spiked in. Subset denoted: FACS-sorted CD8+CD4-CCR7+CD45RA+ naive T cells. The receptors were sampled from a human donor in good health. Some libraries in this study had Jurkat cell RNA spiked in.

This clonotype has at least ten counts. The chain recombines TRBV29-1 with TRBJ2-3, with 7 bases lining up with TRBD2. Germline V gene data show CDR1 as SQVTM and CDR2 as ANQGSEA. This CDR3 spans 13 amino acids. The J segment lost 4 bases and the V segment lost 3 bases, leaving 4 bases of the junction unmatched. This CDR3 is CSVEGGSADTQYF. In DNA, the CDR3 is TGCAGCGTTGAGGGGGGGAGTGCAGATACGCAGTATTTT.

This chain links TRBV27 with TRBJ2-3, with D perhaps matching TRBD2 (6 bases). CDR1 is MNHEY, CDR2 SMNVEV, per germline (reference sequence). The V end was cut by 2 bases, the J end by 5 bases, with 14 bases between. The CDR3 has 15 residues. The CDR3 DNA follows: TGTGCCAGCAGTTTAGAGGGACTCTACGGAGATACGCAGTATTTT. It encodes CASSLEGLYGDTQYF.

The sample holds many counts of this clonotype. V is TRBV20-1 and J is TRBJ1-1; D ambiguous. Germline values: CDR1 DFQATT, CDR2 SNEGSKA (reference sequence). The V gene lost 6 bases and the J gene lost 4 bases, with 9 bases spanning the gap. The CDR3 is 11 residues long. CDR3 protein: CSAFYGTEAFF. CDR3 DNA sequence: TGCAGTGCCTTTTATGGCACTGAAGCTTTCTTT.

A few counts support this clonotype. The rearrangement uses TRBV9 and TRBJ2-3; D might be TRBD1 (5 bases). The V gene's germline CDR1 is SGDLS and CDR2 YYNGEE. Trimming cost V 0 bases and J 3 bases, with 11 bases left between them. The CDR3 is 15 residues long. CDR3 in amino acids: CASSVEGVGTDTQYF. In nucleotides, the CDR3 is TGTGCCAGCAGCGTAGAAGGGGTTGGGACAGATACGCAGTATTTT.

This clonotype was recorded at least ten times. V is TRBV4-1 and J is TRBJ1-1; D is ambiguous. CDR3 length: 15 residues. With 0 bases removed from V and 1 base from J, the gap between germline ends came to 9 bases. CDR1 and CDR2 from the germline V gene are MGHRA and YSYEKL. DNA of the CDR3: TGCGCCAGCAGCCAAGATCACCAGGCGAACACTGAAGCTTTCTTT. Protein product: CASSQDHQANTEAFF.

Points on this clonotype: The missing conserved phenylalanine or tryptophan at the end of this CDR3 makes a read error likely. The rearrangement links TRBV10-2 to TRBJ2-5, with TRBD1 matching 11 bases. The CDR3 length is 15 residues. Germline lookup yields CDR1 WSHSY and CDR2 SAAADI. With 3 bases clipped from V and 4 bases from J, the junction kept 4 bases outside the gene matches. In DNA, the CDR3 is TGCGCCAGCAGTGATCCCGGGACAGGGGGAGAGACCCAGTACCTC. Its translation is CASSDPGTGGETQYL.

In regard to this clonotype: This is likely a read error, given that the CDR3 carries no conserved phenylalanine or tryptophan at its end. This sequence joins TRBV6-2 or TRBV6-3 and TRBJ2-5; D call uncertain. CDR3 length: 12 amino acids. Per germline, CDR1 MNHEY and CDR2 SVGEGT. Trimming pared 0 bases from V and 5 bases from J, leaving 4 bases between. The CDR3 DNA is TGTGCCAGCAGTTACTCCGCCGAGACCCAGTACATC. Translating it yields CASSYSAETQYI.

This clonotype has at least ten counts. The rearrangement links TRBV2 to TRBJ1-1; no firm D call. CDR1 and CDR2 (germline): SNHLY, FYNNEI. CDR3 length equals 13 residues. V lost 7 bases, J lost 0 bases, and 9 bases lay in between. The CDR3 protein is CASNTEMNTEAFF. CDR3 DNA: TGTGCCAGCAATACAGAGATGAACACTGAAGCTTTCTTT.

This clonotype came up once. This sequence may be a read error, since a much larger clone differs from it by one base. This chain's CDR3 is CASSQLAGTVYGYPF. The CDR3 DNA sequence: TGTGCCAGCAGCCAACTTGCTGGGACGGTCTATGGCTACCCCTTC. The rearrangement links TRBV14 to TRBJ1-2, with a tentative D call TRBD1 (5 bases). The CDR3 is made up of 15 amino acids. Germline V lookup: CDR1 SGHDN, CDR2 FVKESK.

In this sample, this clonotype turned up a few times. The chain uses TRBV6-6 and TRBJ2-2; D is uncertain. Germline values: CDR1 MNHNY, CDR2 SVGAGI (reference sequence). This CDR3 has 15 amino acids. V was clipped by 0 bases and J by 6 bases, with 11 bases between them. CDR3 amino acids: CASSYSFVIPGELFF. DNA of the CDR3: TGTGCCAGCAGTTACTCTTTTGTAATCCCCGGGGAGCTGTTTTTT.

This clonotype was counted at least ten times. This chain links TRBV3-1 with TRBJ1-4; D is unclear. In germline, CDR1 is LGHDT, CDR2 YNNKEL (reference sequence). This CDR3 contains 15 residues. The V end lost 1 base, the J end lost 0 bases, and 6 bases lay between the germline ends. The DNA of the CDR3 is TGTGCCAGCAGCCAAGTAGAGGCAACTAATGAAAAACTGTTTTTT. Amino acid sequence: CASSQVEATNEKLFF.

Ten or more counts support this clonotype. The chain combines TRBV6-5 with TRBJ2-3, with D maybe TRBD2 (6 bases). CDR1 and CDR2 (germline): MNHEY, SVGAGI. The ends were cut back, 5 bases at V and 2 bases at J, with 17 bases in the middle. The CDR3 is made up of 16 amino acids. CDR3 residues: CASSHLSSGITDTQYF. The CDR3 DNA sequence: TGTGCCAGCAGTCATTTGAGTAGCGGAATCACAGATACGCAGTATTTT.

This clonotype showed up many times. This chain uses TRBV29-1 with TRBJ1-2; D uncertain. This CDR3 has 13 residues. V lost 3 bases and J 3 bases, leaving 11 bases between the germline ends. In germline, CDR1 is SQVTM, CDR2 ANQGSEA. CDR3 DNA sequence: TGCAGCGTTGAGAGCGACAATGACTATGGCTACACCTTC. Amino acid sequence: CSVESDNDYGYTF.

This clonotype was recorded many times. This chain joins TRBV4-3 and TRBJ2-7; tentatively, D is TRBD1 (6 bases). The CDR3 runs to 15 residues. The V gene lost 0 bases and the J gene lost 5 bases, with 14 bases spanning the gap. Germline V gene sequence: CDR1 LGHNA, CDR2 YSLEER. The CDR3 here is CASSQDGGPEDEQYF. The CDR3 DNA reads TGCGCCAGCAGCCAAGATGGGGGCCCAGAAGACGAGCAGTACTTC.

This clonotype came up many times. The chain employs TRBV2 and TRBJ2-1; D unresolved. The CDR3 has 12 residues. Germline CDR1 SNHLY, CDR2 FYNNEI. V was shortened by 7 bases and J by 9 bases, with 13 bases between the two germline ends. Here the CDR3 reads CASTRNPAEQFF. The CDR3 region has the DNA TGTGCCAGCACCCGCAACCCGGCTGAGCAGTTCTTC.

This clonotype was seen repeatedly, ten times or more. The chain joins TRBV19 to TRBJ1-5; 8 positions match TRBD1. J was trimmed by 2 bases and V by 5 bases; bases with no gene match: 8. This CDR3 has 16 amino acids. Germline loops: CDR1 LNHDA, CDR2 SQIVND (reference sequence). Here the CDR3 reads CASSPRGTGGNQPQHF. The CDR3 coding sequence is TGTGCCAGTAGTCCCAGAGGGACAGGAGGCAATCAGCCCCAGCATTTT.

Details on this clonotype: This may come from a read error, since a much larger clone is one base off. CDR3 residues: CPSSLWTSGSPWAQYF. The DNA of the CDR3 is TGTCCCAGCAGCTTATGGACTAGCGGGTCCCCTTGGGCCCAGTACTTC. The chain employs TRBV7-9 and TRBJ2-5, with TRBD2 matching over 11 bases. Germline V gene data show CDR1 as SEHNR and CDR2 as FQNEAQ (reference sequence). The CDR3 has 16 amino acids. The complete variable domain, with remaining parts taken from reference TRBV7-9 and TRBJ2-5, reads DTGVSQNPRHKITKRGQNVTFRCDPISEHNRLYWYRQTLGQGPEFLTYFQNEAQLEKSRLLSDRFSAERPKGSFSTLEIQRTEQGDSAMYLCPSSLWTSGSPWAQYFGPGTRLLVL.

There are many counts of this clonotype. J is TRBJ1-1 and V is TRBV4-3; 8 bases are a match to TRBD1. Germline loops: CDR1 LGHNA, CDR2 YSLEER. With V trimmed by 0 bases and J by 7 bases, 7 bases remained unmatched. The CDR3 totals 15 residues. The CDR3 nucleotides read TGCGCCAGCAGCCAAGATGTAGGGACAGGCGATGAAGCTTTCTTT. This sequence encodes CASSQDVGTGDEAFF.

This clonotype showed up just a few times. The chain combines TRBV7-2 with TRBJ1-1; D gene unclear. Trimming took off 5 bases at V and 0 bases at J, with 13 bases between the two ends. The CDR3 length is 15 residues. Germline-derived CDR1 and CDR2 are SGHTA and FQGNSA. Here the CDR3 reads CASSAVQSMNTEAFF. The CDR3, as DNA: TGTGCCAGCAGCGCAGTACAGAGCATGAACACTGAAGCTTTCTTT. Filled out from reference TRBV7-2 and TRBJ1-1, the complete variable domain reads GAGVSQSPSNKVTEKGKDVELRCDPISGHTALYWYRQSLGQGLEFLIYFQGNSAPDKSGLPSDRFSAERTGGSVSTLTIQRTQQEDSAVYLCASSAVQSMNTEAFFGQGTRLTVV.

This clonotype was counted at least ten times. The rearrangement uses TRBV27 and TRBJ2-4; weak D call: TRBD2 (6 bases). Germline loops: CDR1 MNHEY, CDR2 SMNVEV (reference sequence). This CDR3 is built from 18 residues. V lost 8 bases and J lost 3, with 26 bases in between. CDR3 DNA sequence: TGTGCCAGCCCAGTTTGGCCCCCTAGCGTTTTCGGCAAAAACATTCAGTACTTC. It specifies CASPVWPPSVFGKNIQYF.

This clonotype was recorded at least ten times. V and J are TRBV28 and TRBJ2-5, with a possible D match to TRBD1 (6 bases). V was pared by 2 bases and J by 5 bases, with 12 bases between. Germline values: CDR1 MDHEN, CDR2 SYDVKM. This CDR3 is built from 14 residues. In nucleotides, the CDR3 is TGTGCCAGCAGTTTAATCCAGGGGCTTGAGACCCAGTACTTC. This gives the protein CASSLIQGLETQYF.

Comments on this clonotype: A much larger clone lies one base from this, so it may be a read error. This chain joins TRBV20-1 and TRBJ2-7; 8 nucleotides match TRBD1. The CDR3 is 14 amino acids. CDR1 is DFQATT and CDR2 is SNEGSKA in the germline V gene (reference sequence). V lost 7 bases and J lost 4; bases outside the gene matches: 12. CDR3 in amino acids: CSVRPEDRAYEQYF. Here the CDR3 DNA reads TGCAGTGTTCGGCCAGAGGACAGGGCTTACGAGCAGTACTTC.

V is TRBV6-2 or TRBV6-3 and J is TRBJ2-7; the D gene is possibly TRBD1 (6 bases). Trimming shortened V by 2 bases and J by 6 bases, and 11 bases separated the two germline ends. This CDR3 region has 13 residues. Germline V gene sequence: CDR1 MNHEY, CDR2 SVGEGT. This CDR3 reads CASSYTQGCEQYF. The CDR3 DNA reads as TGTGCCAGCAGTTACACACAGGGCTGCGAGCAGTACTTC.

There are many counts of this clonotype. This sequence joins TRBV10-2 and TRBJ1-1, with 8 bases matching TRBD1. The germline gives CDR1 WSHSY, CDR2 SAAADI. CDR3 length: 13 residues. Trimming at V came to 11 bases and at J to 4 bases, leaving 9 bases not matched to a gene. The CDR3 DNA is TGCGCCGGGTTAGACAGGGGTGGCACTGAAGCTTTCTTT. Translation: CAGLDRGGTEAFF.

The chain uses TRBV2 and TRBJ2-2; TRBD2 matches 11 bases. V lost 6 bases, J lost 1 base, and 7 bases stayed unmatched. CDR3 length: 17 residues. Germline assignment: CDR1 SNHLY and CDR2 FYNNEI. CDR3 loop: CASRETSGARNTGELFF. CDR3 sequence (DNA): TGTGCCAGCAGGGAGACTAGCGGGGCGCGGAACACCGGGGAGCTGTTTTTT. Drawing the rest from reference TRBV2 and TRBJ2-2, the complete variable domain is EPEVTQTPSHQVTQMGQEVILRCVPISNHLYFYWYRQILGQKVEFLVSFYNNEISEKSEIFDDQFSVERPDGSNFTLKIRSTKLEDSAMYFCASRETSGARNTGELFFGEGSRLTVL.

There are many counts of this clonotype. The V gene is TRBV6-5, the J gene TRBJ2-7; 10 nucleotides line up with TRBD1. The germline V gene has CDR1 MNHEY and CDR2 SVGAGI. The CDR3 is made up of 15 amino acids. The V gene end was trimmed by 5 bases and the J gene end by 7 bases; junction bases not matched to a gene: 11. The CDR3 nucleotides are TGTGCCAGCAGTCAAGCTGGACAGGGGGTAGATGAGCAGTACTTC. Its protein is CASSQAGQGVDEQYF.

The table lists this clonotype with a count of one. A read error may explain this, as a much larger clone is one base away. The gene calls are TRBV7-9 and TRBJ1-1; D is ambiguous. Germline values: CDR1 SEHNR, CDR2 FQNEAQ (reference sequence). V dropped 5 bases and J dropped 3 bases, with 19 bases sitting between them. The CDR3 sequence is 16 residues long. The CDR3 DNA reads as TGTGCCAGCAGCCGATTTCGGAGAGGGATAGACACTGAAGCTTTCTTT. Translated, it gives CASSRFRRGIDTEAFF. The full variable domain, with the rest looked up from reference TRBV7-9 and TRBJ1-1, is DTGVSQNPRHKITKRGQNVTFRCDPISEHNRLYWYRQTLGQGPEFLTYFQNEAQLEKSRLLSDRFSAERPKGSFSTLEIQRTEQGDSAMYLCASSRFRRGIDTEAFFGQGTRLTVV.

This clonotype was observed many times. V and J are TRBV7-9 and TRBJ2-7, with 7 bases lining up with TRBD1. With V trimmed by 5 bases and J by 3 bases, 13 bases remained unmatched. CDR1 is SEHNR and CDR2 is FQNEAQ in the germline V gene (reference sequence). The CDR3 sequence is 16 residues long. For the CDR3, the DNA is TGTGCCAGCAGCCCCACAGGGGCAACTCAACTCTACGAGCAGTACTTC. Its protein is CASSPTGATQLYEQYF.

On this clonotype itself: This may stem from a read error, because a much larger clone lies one nucleotide away. The chain couples TRBV29-1 to TRBJ2-1; D may be TRBD2 (5 bases). This CDR3 comprises 13 residues. Germline CDR1 is SQVTM and CDR2 is ANQGSEA. CDR3 in DNA: TGCAGCGTTGATCCCAGCCGGGCGGGTGAGCAGTGCTTC. Amino acids: CSVDPSRAGEQCF.

This clonotype was detected ten times or more. The rearrangement joins TRBV5-1 to TRBJ1-1, with a possible D match to TRBD1 (5 bases). Germline-derived CDR1 and CDR2 are SGHRS and YFSETQ. The CDR3 has 15 amino acids. The V and J ends lost 4 bases and 0 bases respectively, with 13 bases between them. CDR3 loop: CASSLQVFMNTEAFF. The CDR3 nucleotides read TGCGCCAGCAGCCTACAGGTGTTCATGAACACTGAAGCTTTCTTT.

This clonotype occurred many times. The rearrangement links TRBV6-2 or TRBV6-3 to TRBJ1-1; 9 bases match TRBD1. Per the germline V gene, CDR1 is MNHEY and CDR2 is SVGEGT. The ends lost 6 bases at V and 4 bases at J; junction bases unmatched: 6. This CDR3 is 14 amino acids long. The CDR3: CASSKTGGGTEAFF. The CDR3 coding sequence is TGTGCCAGCAGCAAAACAGGGGGCGGCACTGAAGCTTTCTTT.